These 17 T cell receptor beta chains were all obtained from the same sample, sequenced in a study of neoadjuvant anti-PD-1 for oral cavity cancer. Data came from immunoSEQ multiplex PCR; TCRdb stores just in-frame clones and leaves some out. The data show roughly 7,000 clones, with 74% seen just once and approximately 2.6% held by the top ten. The sequencing here drew on PBMCs, taken before nivolumab (anti-PD-1) treatment. These receptor sequences come from a person aged 35-79 years with oral cavity squamous cell carcinoma.

The J gene is TRBJ2-3, the V gene TRBV2; D call uncertain. The germline V gene encodes CDR1 SNHLY and CDR2 FYNNEI. The V end lost 6 bases, the J end lost 1 base, and 11 bases lay between the germline ends. This CDR3 has 14 residues. This CDR3 is CASSVPPGTDTQYF. Written as DNA, the CDR3 is TGTGCCAGCAGCGTCCCTCCTGGCACAGATACGCAGTATTTT.

This clone was seen just once. This rearrangement joins TRBV19 to TRBJ2-5; D not certain. Trimming shortened V by 1 base and J by 3 bases, and 15 bases separated the two germline ends. CDR3 length: 16 amino acids. Per the germline V gene, CDR1 is LNHDA and CDR2 is SQIVND (reference sequence). The CDR3 coding sequence is TGTGCCAGTAGTATAGGCTGGACCGAGACTGAAGAGACCCAGTACTTC. This encodes CASSIGWTETEETQYF.

The rearrangement joins TRBV19 to TRBJ1-3, with a tentative D call TRBD1 (6 bases). Trimming removed 8 bases from V and 3 bases from J, with 17 bases in between. Germline V gene lookup returns CDR1 LNHDA and CDR2 SQIVND (reference sequence). The CDR3 length is 15 residues. The CDR3 is CASVQGSSSGNTIYF. The DNA for the CDR3 is TGTGCCAGTGTACAGGGAAGTTCGAGTGGAAACACCATATATTTT.

The chain joins TRBV7-6 to TRBJ2-5, with 11 nucleotides matching TRBD1. The CDR3 covers 16 residues. Trimming at V came to 5 bases and at J to 2 bases, leaving 7 bases not matched to a gene. In germline, CDR1 is SGHVS, CDR2 FNYEAQ. In DNA form, the CDR3 reads TGTGCCAGCAGCCCCCGGGACAGGGGGGGGCAAGAGACCCAGTACTTC. Its protein product is CASSPRDRGGQETQYF.

The J gene is TRBJ2-6, the V gene TRBV15; unclear D gene. CDR1 and CDR2 (germline): LNHNV, YYDKDF (reference sequence). This CDR3 is 13 amino acids long. Between the trimmed V and J ends, which lost 8 bases and 0 bases, there was a span of 5 bases. CDR3 nucleotides: TGTGCCACCCTGCGCTCTGGGGCCAACGTCCTGACTTTC. Translating it yields CATLRSGANVLTF.

The V call is TRBV29-1, the J call TRBJ2-3, with 10 positions matching TRBD2. The CDR3 has 15 residues. CDR1 and CDR2 from the germline V gene are SQVTM and ANQGSEA. J lost 5 bases, V lost 6 bases, and 11 bases had no gene match. CDR3 region: CSVAGTSEGRDTQYF. For the CDR3, the DNA is TGCAGCGTGGCAGGGACTAGCGAAGGGAGAGATACGCAGTATTTT.

The chain couples TRBV30 to TRBJ1-1, with 8 nucleotides matching TRBD1. The CDR3 is 13 amino acids. V gave up 3 bases and J gave up 5 bases; unmatched junction bases: 5. Germline lookup yields CDR1 GTSNPN and CDR2 SVGIG (reference sequence). The CDR3 loop reads CAWREDRATEAFF. CDR3 bases: TGTGCCTGGAGAGAGGACAGGGCGACTGAAGCTTTCTTT. Variable domain in full (rest from reference TRBV30 and TRBJ1-1): SQTIHQWPATLVQPVGSPLSLECTVEGTSNPNLYWYRQAAGRGLQLLFYSVGIGQISSEVPQNLSASRPQDRQFILSSKKLLLSDSGFYLCAWREDRATEAFFGQGTRLTVV.

The chain joins TRBV29-1 to TRBJ2-2; 12 bases are a match to TRBD2. CDR1 is SQVTM and CDR2 is ANQGSEA in the germline V gene. The CDR3 consists of 17 residues. V trimming: 4 bases; J trimming: 2 bases; junction bases outside the gene matches: 8. The CDR3 nucleotides read TGCAGCGTTGTGAGCCCTAGCGGGGGGGCTAACACCGGGGAGCTGTTTTTT. It specifies CSVVSPSGGANTGELFF.

The V and J genes are TRBV29-1 and TRBJ1-2; weak D call: TRBD1 (5 bases). This CDR3 has 12 residues. Trimming took 7 bases from V and 7 from J, leaving 16 bases between them. Looked up from germline, CDR1 is SQVTM and CDR2 is ANQGSEA. CDR3 sequence: CSGEEGYGGYTF. In DNA form, the CDR3 reads TGCAGCGGCGAAGAGGGGTACGGTGGCTACACCTTC.

The chain recombines TRBV19 with TRBJ2-2, with a tentative D call TRBD2 (6 bases). Germline V lookup: CDR1 LNHDA, CDR2 SQIVND (reference sequence). The CDR3 has 17 amino acids. V shed 3 bases and J shed 4 bases, with 18 bases lying between them. The CDR3 protein is CASSIRRGRAGTGELFF. The CDR3 nucleotides read TGTGCCAGTAGTATCAGGAGGGGCAGGGCCGGCACCGGGGAGCTGTTTTTT.

This clone was seen once. This chain links TRBV6-6 with TRBJ2-1; D not resolved. CDR3 length: 14 residues. Germline lookup yields CDR1 MNHNY and CDR2 SVGAGI (reference sequence). V lost 2 bases and J 0 bases, leaving 5 bases between the germline ends. The CDR3 protein is CASSYPNSYNEQFF. Here the CDR3 DNA reads TGTGCCAGCAGTTACCCAAACTCCTACAATGAGCAGTTCTTC.

This chain links TRBV6-1 with TRBJ2-3; D is perhaps TRBD1 (6 bases). In germline, CDR1 is MNHNS, CDR2 SASEGT. The CDR3 covers 13 residues. The ends were cut back, 10 bases at V and 4 bases at J, with 15 bases in the middle. CDR3 nucleotides: TGTGCCACCAAACAGGGAATGGCAGATACGCAGTATTTT. Amino acids: CATKQGMADTQYF.

The genes are TRBV5-8 and TRBJ2-1; D remains unclear. Trimming removed 0 bases at V and 1 base at J, with 11 bases between. Germline CDR1 reads SGHTS; CDR2 reads YDEGEE. The CDR3 totals 16 residues. The DNA for the CDR3 is TGTGCCAGCAGCTTGGCGGCAGCCCTATCCTACAATGAGCAGTTCTTC. Residues: CASSLAAALSYNEQFF.

The chain is built from TRBV5-1 and TRBJ1-1; TRBD1 aligns across 7 bases. The CDR3 length is 16 residues. Germline V gene data show CDR1 as SGHRS and CDR2 as YFSETQ. Germline trimming cut 0 bases from V and 4 bases from J; bases unmatched to any gene: 9. CDR3 coding DNA: TGCGCCAGCAGCTTGGATTATAGGACAGGAGCCACTGAAGCTTTCTTT. Encoded protein: CASSLDYRTGATEAFF.

This clone has just a few counts. This CDR3 reads CASSAPGRNMNTEAFF. CDR3 coding DNA: TGTGCCAGTAGTGCACCGGGACGGAATATGAACACTGAAGCTTTCTTT. V is TRBV19 and J is TRBJ1-1; a possible D gene is TRBD1 (5 bases). V was clipped by 5 bases and J by 0 bases, with 16 bases between them. From germline, CDR1 is LNHDA and CDR2 SQIVND (reference sequence). The CDR3 is made up of 16 amino acids.

V gene TRBV28 combines with J gene TRBJ1-4; D might be TRBD1 (5 bases). V dropped 8 bases and J dropped 0 bases, with 7 bases sitting between them. CDR3 length: 13 amino acids. In germline, CDR1 is MDHEN, CDR2 SYDVKM. CDR3 residues: CASRGATNEKLFF. The CDR3 DNA sequence: TGTGCCAGCCGGGGGGCAACTAATGAAAAACTGTTTTTT.

The chain couples TRBV13 to TRBJ2-3; D remains unclear. The ends were cut back, 1 base at V and 0 bases at J, with 5 bases in the middle. CDR3 size: 14 residues. CDR1 and CDR2 from the germline V gene are PRHDT and FYEKMQ (reference sequence). CDR3 nucleotides: TGTGCCAGCAGCTTAGTCTATAGCACAGATACGCAGTATTTT. It yields the protein CASSLVYSTDTQYF.